The 9 T cell receptor beta chains below come from one sample, sequenced in a study of blood T cell repertoires in COVID-19. Profiling relied on immunoSEQ multiplex PCR, and the TCRdb table lists in-frame clones only, not all of them. The sample shows about 15,000 clones, 80% to 90% of them seen only once. Sequencing used peripheral blood. All receptors derive from a man aged 65 to 85 in a cohort sampled during active COVID-19.

In this sample, this clone turned up once. The chain is built from TRBV12-3 or TRBV12-4 and TRBJ1-1; maybe TRBD1 (6 bases). CDR3 length equals 13 residues. Trimming cost V 2 bases and J 5 bases, with 9 bases left between them. Written as DNA, the CDR3 is TGTGCCAGCAGTTTAAGGGGGGGAACTGAAGCTTTCTTT. This translates into CASSLRGGTEAFF.

This rearrangement joins TRBV27 to TRBJ1-2, with 9 bases that match TRBD1. The CDR3 extends over 14 amino acids. From germline, CDR1 is MNHEY and CDR2 SMNVEV (reference sequence). Germline trimming cut 5 bases from V and 6 bases from J; bases unmatched to any gene: 7. CDR3 sequence: CASSVNRGLDGYTF. The CDR3 bases are TGTGCCAGCAGTGTAAACAGGGGGCTGGATGGCTACACCTTC.

V usage is TRBV30 and J usage is TRBJ2-5, with 8 nucleotides matching TRBD2. The CDR3 runs 15 residues. Trimming took 1 base from V and 5 from J; bases not matched to a gene: 9. Germline V lookup: CDR1 GTSNPN, CDR2 SVGIG (reference sequence). The CDR3 nucleotides read TGTGCCTGGAGTGGGCAGGGACGGGAGGGGGAGACCCAGTACTTC. It yields the protein CAWSGQGREGETQYF.

The chain is built from TRBV5-1 and TRBJ2-7, with 8 bases identical to TRBD1. The germline V gene encodes CDR1 SGHRS and CDR2 YFSETQ. Losses at the gene ends were 4 bases for V and 0 bases for J; bases not matched to a gene: 9. The CDR3 consists of 16 residues. CDR3: CASSPRTGPNSYEQYF. The CDR3 DNA reads as TGCGCCAGCAGCCCCCGGACAGGGCCTAACTCCTACGAGCAGTACTTC.

The chain links TRBV19 to TRBJ2-7; a possible D gene is TRBD1 (5 bases). The CDR3 covers 15 residues. Germline V gives CDR1 LNHDA, CDR2 SQIVND (reference sequence). Trimming pared 4 bases from V and 1 base from J, leaving 14 bases between. The DNA for the CDR3 is TGTGCCAGTAGTACCCTCGACAGCCTATCCTACGAGCAGTACTTC. Translated, it gives CASSTLDSLSYEQYF.

The sample holds one count of this clone. The rearrangement joins TRBV12-5 to TRBJ2-1; no clear D gene. Trimming pared 7 bases from V and 5 bases from J, leaving 9 bases between. Germline CDR1 LGHNT, CDR2 FRNRAP. The CDR3 has 12 amino acids. The CDR3 DNA reads TGTGCTAGTGCAATAACACACAATGAGCAGTTCTTC. Translated, it gives CASAITHNEQFF.

V and J are TRBV2 and TRBJ1-6, with D possibly TRBD1 on 6 matching bases. The CDR3 has 13 amino acids. Per germline, CDR1 SNHLY and CDR2 FYNNEI. V gave up 7 bases and J gave up 9 bases, with 13 bases separating them. CDR3 region: CASKTDRSSPLHF. In DNA form, the CDR3 reads TGTGCCAGCAAGACCGACAGGAGTTCACCCCTCCACTTT.

This clone was seen only once. This CDR3 is CAISGTSTDTQYF. The CDR3 nucleotides are TGTGCCATCAGCGGGACTAGCACAGATACGCAGTATTTT. J is TRBJ2-3 and V is TRBV10-3; possibly TRBD2 for D (6 bases). The ends were cut back, 6 bases at V and 0 bases at J, with 7 bases in the middle. The length of the CDR3 is 13 residues. The germline V gene has CDR1 ENHRY and CDR2 SYGVKD.

This chain's CDR3 is CASSLGLEDVQFF. The CDR3 DNA is TGTGCCAGCAGCTTAGGACTAGAAGACGTGCAGTTCTTC. V gene TRBV7-2 combines with J gene TRBJ2-1; TRBD2 is a possible D gene (6 bases). Trimming pared 1 base from V and 12 bases from J, leaving 13 bases between. This CDR3 contains 13 residues. Looked up from germline, CDR1 is SGHTA and CDR2 is FQGNSA.